The clone carrying this T cell receptor beta chain has at least ten counts. Germline assignment: CDR1 MDHEN and CDR2 SYDVKM. This CDR3 contains 14 residues. The V gene end was trimmed by 10 bases and the J gene end by 2 bases; junction bases not matched to a gene: 7. This sample was taken from a study of regulatory T cells in long-lasting Graves disease. Documented time point: newly diagnosed GD, antithyroid drugs for less than 3 months. Construction of the TCR library relied on RNA isolated from PBMCs. Building of the TCR beta libraries involved iRepertoire HTBI primers and Arm-PCR of CDR3 regions. TCRdb called the multiplex PCR reads again in MiXCR, with one record for every CDR3 protein. The sample includes approximately 350,000 distinct CDR3 sequences, around 16% of them seen just once. The sample was also linked to a second study, of T cells in Graves' hyperthyroidism and ophthalmopathy.

This sequence originates from a woman younger than 35 with Graves disease. The chain combines TRBV28 with TRBJ2-7, with 11 positions matching TRBD2. The starting material was peripheral blood mononuclear cells (PBMCs), obtained at new diagnosis, from a patient treated with antithyroid drugs. The CDR3 protein is CATKTSGVAYEQYF. CDR3 nucleotides: TGTGCCACCAAGACTAGCGGGGTTGCCTACGAGCAGTACTTC.